The entry that follows covers one T cell receptor (beta chain) sequence. Its antigen is currently not known. Base qualities were left out, and no much larger clone turns up one base away. Here V drops 8 bases and J drops 2 bases, and the junction holds 6 bases not matched to any gene. There are 13 amino acids in the CDR3, from cysteine to phenylalanine inclusive. CDR3 DNA is the only sequence kept; it has 39 bases, read in frame from the first base. The germline V gene encodes CDR1 SGHAT and CDR2 FQNNGV. These data belong to a study of blood T cell repertoires in COVID-19 (dated by TCRdb to 2018 to 2021). Background for the entire study: Samples from collaborators originated in the United States, Italy and Spain and spanned both the acute and convalescent phases of COVID-19. The material from the prospective study consisted of cDNA or gDNA derived from T cells, B-cell-depleted T cells, or PBMCs. The dataset comprised deeply sampled blood TCRbeta repertoires from subjects exposed to, actively infected with, or recovered from COVID-19. The repertoires were released in a freely available public database meant as a resource for research on the immune response to SARS-CoV-2. Samples were obtained from the ongoing ImmuneRACE study (first 160 participants) and from roughly 1,300 subjects provided by 6 global collaborators. A de-identified subject ID, COVID-19 status, age in years and sex were almost always included in the sample metadata. Where available, HLA class I and class II types were taken from metadata supplied by the sample provider and were not determined by assay-based typing.

What the work shows at the level of the full study, not this receptor alone: How much clinical and demographic metadata was included differed by source and by participant, and the metadata was provided uncurated.

The collaborating institutions used their own protocols to collect whole blood in K2EDTA tubes. Collaborator samples were shipped for TCRbeta analysis as frozen whole blood, isolated PBMCs, or DNA extracted from either sample type. The immunoSEQ Assay, a bias-controlled multiplex PCR, was used to amplify TCRbeta CDR3 regions from genomic DNA. The study's processing was this. The number of nucleated cells in each sample was estimated from the amplification of reference gene primers within the assay. To quantify the absolute abundance of each unique TCRbeta CDR3 rearrangement, sequence reads were collapsed and filtered. For each sample, productive Simpson clonality was calculated as the square root of Simpson's diversity index across productive rearrangements. In TCRdb, the immuneACCESS table is reduced to in-frame sequences with V and J assigned. These tables do not hold every clone; where another copy was compared, an unresolved V gene accounts for under half, and the others remain unexplained. That table is the source of V, J and clone size, and D and trimming were worked out from the DNA. The sample table shows tens of thousands of clones, and roughly 79% are seen once. The ten largest clones add up to about 34% of the sample.

The sample comprised peripheral blood. The sequence joins TRBV11-2 to TRBJ2-7, and 7 bases in between align with TRBD1. The TCR was taken from a human donor in a cohort sampled during active COVID-19. The DNA sequence is given as TGTGCCAGCGGTCGGGACAGCCCCTACGAGCAGTACTTC. It encodes CASGRDSPYEQYF.